These T cell receptor beta chains were read from a single sample in a study of cytomegalovirus exposure and HLA in healthy donors. The repertoire was sequenced with immunoSEQ multiplex PCR; TCRdb's copy has only in-frame clones and lacks some. The listing records tens of thousands of clones. The sample taken for sequencing was PBMCs. These receptors were obtained from a woman aged 25-40 years in good health and CMV-seropositive. Each CDR3 is given with its conserved first and last residue. The D gene is left open where the match is weak.

TRBV28	TRBD1	TRBJ1-2	CASSFRGDVYGYTF	TGTGCCAGCAGTTTCAGGGGGGACGTCTATGGCTACACCTTC
TRBV7-6	TRBD2	TRBJ2-1	CASSSRGDSDNEQFF	TGTGCCAGCAGCTCGCGGGGGGACTCCGACAATGAGCAGTTCTTC
TRBV5-1	TRBD2	TRBJ2-3	CASSLARLAGGTDTQYF	TGCGCCAGCAGCTTGGCCCGCCTAGCGGGGGGCACAGATACGCAGTATTTT
TRBV28	TRBD2	TRBJ2-1	CASRQAGGRGEQFF	TGTGCCAGCAGACAAGCGGGGGGGCGAGGTGAGCAGTTCTTC
TRBV28	-	TRBJ1-2	CASSLGDTYGYTF	TGTGCCAGCAGTCTAGGGGACACATATGGCTACACCTTC
TRBV5-6	-	TRBJ1-2	CASSFISDGYTF	TGTGCCAGCAGCTTCATCAGTGATGGCTACACCTTC
TRBV21-1	-	TRBJ2-2	CASSKDIGKGTGELFF	TGTGCCAGCAGCAAAGACATCGGGAAAGGCACCGGGGAGCTGTTTTTT
TRBV6-7	-	TRBJ2-7	CASRRVRGSYEQYF	TGTGCCAGCAGGAGGGTCAGGGGCTCCTACGAGCAGTACTTC
TRBV4-1	-	TRBJ1-3	CASSQDRWNTIYF	TGCGCCAGCAGCCAAGATCGGTGGAACACCATATATTTT
TRBV27	-	TRBJ2-7	CASSSVGRQYF	TGTGCCAGCAGTTCCGTCGGGAGGCAGTACTTC
TRBV5-1	-	TRBJ1-2	CASSLNGNYGYTF	TGCGCCAGCAGCTTGAACGGTAACTATGGCTACACCTTT
TRBV7-8	-	TRBJ2-5	CASTSGVTDYRQETQYF	TGTGCCAGCACCTCAGGGGTCACCGACTATCGACAAGAGACCCAGTACTTC
TRBV5-1	TRBD2	TRBJ2-3	CASSNRGTSKDTQYF	TGCGCCAGCAGCAACCGTGGGACTAGCAAGGATACGCAGTATTTT
TRBV5-4	TRBD2	TRBJ2-3	CASSFPGLDTDTQYF	TGTGCCAGCAGCTTTCCGGGACTAGACACAGATACGCAGTATTTT
TRBV5-6	TRBD1	TRBJ1-2	CASSSTGDGYTF	TGTGCCAGCAGCTCCACAGGGGACGGCTACACCTTC
TRBV4-2	TRBD1	TRBJ2-7	CASSQGQGSSYEQYF	TGTGCCAGCAGCCAAGGACAGGGGTCCTCCTACGAGCAGTACTTC
TRBV28	-	TRBJ1-1	CASQNTEAFF	TGTGCCAGCCAGAACACTGAAGCTTTCTTT
TRBV18	TRBD1	TRBJ1-5	CASAPQGAVSNQPQHF	TGTGCCAGCGCACCACAGGGGGCGGTTAGCAATCAGCCCCAGCATTTT
TRBV9	-	TRBJ2-5	CASSVSGAQETQYF	TGTGCCAGCAGCGTAAGTGGGGCTCAAGAGACCCAGTACTTC
TRBV29-1	-	TRBJ2-2	CSVEVPGLRGELFF	TGCAGCGTTGAAGTTCCGGGGTTACGCGGGGAGCTGTTTTTT
TRBV5-1	-	TRBJ2-5	CASSLAGSRQETQYF	TGCGCCAGCAGCTTGGCCGGGTCCAGACAAGAGACCCAGTACTTC
TRBV19	-	TRBJ1-5	CASSTQTARLSQPQHF	TGTGCCAGTAGCACTCAGACAGCGCGGTTGAGTCAGCCCCAGCATTTT
TRBV7-2	TRBD2	TRBJ2-3	CASSYGLAGGLTDTQYF	TGTGCCAGCAGCTATGGACTAGCGGGGGGGCTAACAGATACGCAGTATTTT
TRBV12-5	TRBD1	TRBJ1-3	CASLGGSSGNTIYF	TGTGCTAGCCTAGGGGGCAGCTCTGGAAACACCATATATTTT
TRBV30	-	TRBJ1-5	CAWSKQMSYKQAAHSQHF	TGTGCCTGGAGTAAACAAATGTCATATAAGCAGGCTGCTCACTCCCAGCATTTT
TRBV4-1	-	TRBJ1-2	CASSQGDREINYGYTF	TGCGCCAGCAGCCAAGGAGACAGAGAAATAAACTATGGCTACACCTTC
TRBV19	TRBD2	TRBJ2-1	CASKGLAGGLTYNEQFF	TGTGCCAGTAAGGGGCTAGCGGGGGGGCTGACCTACAATGAGCAGTTCTTC
TRBV7-9	-	TRBJ1-1	CASSSSEAFF	TGTGCCAGCAGCTCGTCTGAAGCTTTCTTT
TRBV27	TRBD1	TRBJ1-1	CASRRGQGARTEAFF	TGTGCCAGCAGGCGTGGACAGGGGGCGAGGACTGAAGCTTTCTTT
TRBV6-5	-	TRBJ2-4	CASRGLAKNIQYF	TGTGCCAGTAGAGGATTAGCCAAAAACATTCAGTACTTC
TRBV6-5	TRBD1	TRBJ2-5	CASSYGQGQTQYF	TGTGCCAGCAGTTATGGACAGGGTCAGACCCAGTACTTC
TRBV5-1	-	TRBJ2-3	CASSLGQVGTDTQYF	TGCGCCAGCAGCTTGGGACAGGTCGGCACAGATACGCAGTATTTT
TRBV19	TRBD1	TRBJ1-6	CASSLSDRGVRNSPLHF	TGTGCCAGTAGTCTGTCCGACAGGGGAGTAAGAAATTCACCCCTCCACTTT
TRBV5-1	TRBD2	TRBJ2-5	CASSLTSGRQETQYF	TGCGCCAGCAGCTTGACTAGCGGGCGCCAAGAGACCCAGTACTTC
TRBV7-2	-	TRBJ2-5	CASSLAREETQYF	TGTGCCAGCAGCTTAGCGCGGGAAGAGACCCAGTACTTC
TRBV14	TRBD1	TRBJ2-2	CASSERTGVYTGELFF	TGTGCCAGCAGCGAAAGGACAGGGGTGTACACCGGGGAGCTGTTTTTT
TRBV6-5	-	TRBJ1-1	CASRPTGNTEAFF	TGTGCCAGCAGGCCGACAGGGAACACTGAAGCTTTCTTT
TRBV11-3	TRBD1	TRBJ1-6	CASSIRQGSNSPLHF	TGTGCCAGCAGCATCAGACAGGGAAGCAATTCACCCCTCCACTTT
TRBV27	TRBD2	TRBJ2-1	CASSLLGSGGTNEQFF	TGTGCCAGCAGTTTACTCGGCAGCGGGGGGACCAATGAGCAGTTCTTC
TRBV7-9	TRBD1	TRBJ2-5	CASSLGGQGAWVETQYF	TGTGCCAGCAGCTTAGGCGGTCAGGGGGCGTGGGTTGAGACCCAGTACTTC
TRBV6-5	-	TRBJ1-5	CASSYGGSQPQHF	TGTGCCAGCAGCTATGGGGGGAGCCAGCCCCAGCATTTT
TRBV4-2	-	TRBJ2-7	CASSPWTEASYEQYF	TGTGCCAGCAGCCCCTGGACTGAGGCTTCCTACGAGCAGTACTTC
TRBV6-5	-	TRBJ2-7	CASSEMEASYEQYF	TGTGCCAGCAGCGAGATGGAGGCCTCCTACGAGCAGTACTTC
TRBV29-1	TRBD1	TRBJ1-4	CSAMTGGEKLFF	TGCAGCGCCATGACAGGGGGTGAAAAACTGTTTTTT
TRBV4-1	TRBD2	TRBJ2-3	CASSQEESGGADTQYF	TGCGCCAGCAGCCAAGAGGAGAGCGGGGGGGCAGATACGCAGTATTTT
TRBV19	-	TRBJ1-5	CASSIMGEGNQPQHF	TGTGCCAGTAGTATCATGGGGGAGGGCAATCAGCCCCAGCATTTT
TRBV6-6	-	TRBJ1-1	CASSYFRVQGKTEAFF	TGTGCCAGCAGTTATTTTCGGGTTCAGGGGAAAACTGAAGCTTTCTTT
TRBV5-1	TRBD1	TRBJ2-7	CASSWGGTGSYEQYF	TGCGCCAGCAGCTGGGGGGGGACAGGGAGCTACGAGCAGTACTTC
TRBV5-1	TRBD1	TRBJ1-4	CASSLTYRGEGEKLFF	TGCGCCAGCAGCCTGACCTACAGGGGGGAGGGAGAAAAACTGTTTTTT
TRBV4-1	TRBD2	TRBJ2-5	CASTAGLAGGLGQETQYF	TGCGCCAGCACCGCAGGACTAGCGGGGGGGCTGGGGCAAGAGACCCAGTACTTC
TRBV7-7	-	TRBJ2-1	CASSQSETAYNEQFF	TGTGCTAGCAGCCAGTCTGAGACAGCATACAATGAGCAGTTCTTC